A selection of T cell receptor beta chains follows, all from one sample in a study of cytomegalovirus exposure and HLA in healthy donors. TCRdb's copy holds only in-frame clones and misses some; the assay was immunoSEQ multiplex PCR. The data hold 100,000 to 150,000 clones, with approximately 88% observed a single time. The sample taken for sequencing was PBMCs. These receptors were taken from a woman between 18 and 30 years old in good health and CMV-seronegative. The CDR3 runs from the conserved cysteine through the conserved F or W. D genes are given only for firm matches. Clone size is given for some rows only: seen once, a few or many times, or a class if the clone is expanded.

clone size,J gene,V gene,D gene,CDR3 protein,CDR3 DNA
once,TRBJ1-1,TRBV5-1,-,CASSPIAVSPEAFF,TGCGCCAGCAGCCCTATAGCTGTGAGCCCTGAAGCTTTCTTT
-,TRBJ1-5,TRBV7-9,TRBD1,CASSFGTGGLYSNQPQHF,TGTGCCAGCAGCTTTGGGACAGGGGGCCTTTATAGCAATCAGCCCCAGCATTTT
-,TRBJ2-1,TRBV5-1,TRBD1,CASSGDRGSYNEQFF,TGCGCCAGCAGCGGCGACAGGGGGTCTTACAATGAGCAGTTCTTC
-,TRBJ2-3,TRBV7-2,TRBD2,CASSLLAGRDTQYF,TGTGCCAGCAGCTTACTAGCGGGGAGAGATACGCAGTATTTT
-,TRBJ1-2,TRBV10-2,-,CASSESQGWDGYTF,TGCGCCAGCAGTGAGTCCCAGGGATGGGATGGCTACACCTTC
-,TRBJ2-1,TRBV19,TRBD2,CASRRTSLEYNEQFF,TGTGCCAGTAGACGGACTAGCTTGGAATACAATGAGCAGTTCTTC
-,TRBJ1-4,TRBV5-1,-,CASSLEYGGNNEKLFF,TGCGCCAGCAGCTTGGAGTATGGAGGAAATAATGAAAAACTGTTTTTT
-,TRBJ2-7,TRBV7-9,-,CASSLGAGSYEQYF,TGTGCCAGCAGCTTAGGGGCGGGCTCCTACGAGCAGTACTTC
-,TRBJ1-5,TRBV28,-,CASRRGNSNQPQHF,TGTGCCAGCCGGCGGGGAAATAGCAATCAGCCCCAGCATTTT
-,TRBJ2-5,TRBV28,-,CASSLWLQGRQETQYF,TGTGCCAGCAGTTTATGGCTCCAGGGCCGACAAGAGACCCAGTACTTC
-,TRBJ2-7,TRBV28,TRBD1,CASSPWTGSSYEQYF,TGTGCCAGCAGTCCGTGGACAGGGTCATCCTACGAGCAGTACTTC
-,TRBJ1-2,TRBV18,TRBD1,CASSPTGTGGTLHYGYTF,TGTGCCAGCTCACCAACGGGGACAGGGGGCACTCTGCACTATGGCTACACCTTC
-,TRBJ2-7,TRBV9,TRBD2,CASNPGGSSYEQYF,TGTGCCAGCAACCCCGGCGGGAGCTCCTACGAGCAGTACTTC
-,TRBJ2-7,TRBV4-1,TRBD1,CASSQEGTGLYEQYF,TGCGCCAGCAGCCAAGAGGGGACAGGCCTATACGAGCAGTACTTC
-,TRBJ2-7,TRBV28,TRBD2,CASYTSEGEQYF,TGTGCCAGCTACACTAGCGAGGGCGAGCAGTACTTC
-,TRBJ2-7,TRBV5-6,-,CASSLTGYEQYF,TGTGCCAGCAGCTTAACAGGGTACGAGCAGTACTTC
-,TRBJ2-7,TRBV19,-,CASSIDGIPYEQYF,TGTGCCAGTAGTATAGACGGGATACCCTACGAGCAGTACTTC
-,TRBJ2-4,TRBV2,-,CASKRSLAKNIQYF,TGTGCCAGCAAGAGAAGCCTAGCCAAAAACATTCAGTACTTC
-,TRBJ1-5,TRBV21-1,-,CARGDRGRATISPQHF,TGTGCCAGGGGGGACAGGGGTAGGGCAACAATCAGCCCCCAGCATTTT
-,TRBJ2-1,TRBV19,-,CASSGSGAYNEQFF,TGTGCCAGTAGCGGGAGCGGTGCCTACAATGAGCAGTTCTTC
-,TRBJ1-2,TRBV29-1,-,CSIYQGGYTF,TGCAGCATTTACCAGGGGGGCTACACCTTC
-,TRBJ1-5,TRBV28,TRBD1,CASSLWTAGGNQPQHF,TGTGCCAGCAGTTTATGGACCGCAGGGGGAAATCAGCCCCAGCATTTT
-,TRBJ1-2,TRBV2,-,CASSEYAGALYGYTF,TGTGCCAGCAGTGAATACGCAGGGGCCCTGTATGGCTACACCTTC
-,TRBJ1-5,TRBV19,-,CASSIPKRAKRNNQPQHF,TGTGCCAGTAGTATCCCAAAACGAGCCAAGCGAAACAATCAGCCCCAGCATTTT
-,TRBJ2-7,TRBV7-9,-,CASSFGQSEQYF,TGTGCCAGCAGCTTTGGACAGTCCGAGCAGTACTTC
-,TRBJ2-1,TRBV18,-,CASSTGDYNEQFF,TGTGCCAGCTCAACGGGGGATTACAATGAGCAGTTCTTC
few,TRBJ2-5,TRBV7-9,-,CASTLKETQYF,TGTGCCAGCACCCTAAAAGAGACCCAGTACTTC
-,TRBJ1-2,TRBV4-2,TRBD1,CASSPSTGAGYGYTF,TGTGCCAGCAGCCCATCGACAGGGGCGGGCTATGGCTACACCTTC
-,TRBJ2-4,TRBV28,-,CASSPGHEVAKNIQYF,TGTGCCAGCAGTCCGGGACACGAAGTAGCCAAAAACATTCAGTACTTC
-,TRBJ2-7,TRBV5-1,-,CASSPTATYEQYF,TGCGCCAGCAGCCCTACAGCTACCTACGAGCAGTACTTC